One and the same sample provided the 9 T cell receptor beta chains below, sequenced in a study of blood T cell repertoires in COVID-19. Profiling relied on immunoSEQ multiplex PCR, and the TCRdb table lists in-frame clones only, not all of them. The sample yields around 130,000 clones, roughly 90% seen once. Sequenced input: peripheral blood. The receptors were gathered from a man aged 50-60 years with active COVID-19.

The genes are TRBV3-1 (or the pseudogene TRBV3-2) and TRBJ1-2; 10 bases align to TRBD1. Germline V gene lookup returns CDR1 LGHDT and CDR2 YNNKEL (reference sequence). This CDR3 contains 14 residues. V was clipped by 8 bases and J by 6 bases; unmatched bases: 9. The CDR3 sequence is CASRRSGTGDGYTF. CDR3 bases: TGTGCCAGCCGCCGCTCGGGGACAGGGGATGGCTACACCTTC.

This clone was seen a single time. J is TRBJ2-1 and V is TRBV2; TRBD1 agrees at 10 bases. The trim removed 4 bases at V and 8 bases at J, leaving 8 bases unmatched. The CDR3 runs 15 residues. Germline V gene data show CDR1 as SNHLY and CDR2 as FYNNEI. Here the CDR3 reads CASSVRDRGLYEQFF. The CDR3 bases are TGTGCCAGCAGTGTCCGGGACAGGGGACTCTATGAGCAGTTCTTC.

The V and J genes are TRBV10-1 and TRBJ1-2; TRBD1 might be the D (6 bases). Germline CDR1 and CDR2: WNHNN and SYGVQD (reference sequence). V was shortened by 2 bases and J by 6 bases, with 13 bases between the two germline ends. This CDR3 has 14 residues. CDR3: CASSERKQGHGYTF. The DNA for the CDR3 is TGCGCCAGCAGTGAGCGGAAACAGGGTCATGGCTACACCTTC.

The chain combines TRBV9 with TRBJ2-7, with TRBD1 matching 8 bases. Germline CDR1 is SGDLS and CDR2 is YYNGEE. Trimming took 4 bases from V and 3 from J; bases not matched to a gene: 9. The CDR3 covers 15 residues. Written as DNA, the CDR3 is TGTGCCAGCAGCCCCCTCATAGGACAGGGCTACGAGCAGTACTTC. Translated, it gives CASSPLIGQGYEQYF.

V gene TRBV15 combines with J gene TRBJ2-7, with 7 bases matching TRBD2. This CDR3 is 15 amino acids long. With 1 base clipped from V and 0 bases from J, the junction kept 3 bases outside the gene matches. Germline V gene lookup returns CDR1 LNHNV and CDR2 YYDKDF (reference sequence). CDR3 DNA: TGTGCCACCAGCAGAGCCGGGACTACCTCCTACGAGCAGTACTTC. Translating gives CATSRAGTTSYEQYF.

This clone was observed a handful of times. The J gene is TRBJ1-4, the V gene TRBV2; D is unresolved. Trimming pared 7 bases from V and 7 bases from J, leaving 13 bases between. This CDR3 contains 13 residues. The V gene's germline CDR1 is SNHLY and CDR2 FYNNEI. The CDR3 protein is CASIRGMGEKLFF. In DNA, the CDR3 is TGTGCCAGCATCCGCGGGATGGGTGAAAAACTGTTTTTT. Variable domain in full (rest from reference TRBV2 and TRBJ1-4): EPEVTQTPSHQVTQMGQEVILRCVPISNHLYFYWYRQILGQKVEFLVSFYNNEISEKSEIFDDQFSVERPDGSNFTLKIRSTKLEDSAMYFCASIRGMGEKLFFGSGTQLSVL.

This sequence joins TRBV5-1 and TRBJ1-2; TRBD1 matches 8 bases. CDR3 size: 13 residues. Trimming cost V 4 bases and J 5 bases; bases outside gene matches: 4. Looked up from germline, CDR1 is SGHRS and CDR2 is YFSETQ. The CDR3 DNA follows: TGCGCCAGCAGCCGCGGACAGGGTTATGGCTACACCTTC. Its protein product is CASSRGQGYGYTF.

The CDR3: CASSGDSGPSQPQHF. The CDR3 coding sequence is TGTGCCAGCAGCGGGGACAGTGGCCCGTCTCAGCCCCAGCATTTT. The rearrangement uses TRBV6-5 and TRBJ1-5, with 7 nucleotides matching TRBD1. Germline CDR1 is MNHEY and CDR2 is SVGAGI. The CDR3 loop spans 15 amino acids. J lost 6 bases, V lost 6 bases, and 11 bases had no gene match.

In this sample, this clone turned up once. J is TRBJ2-5 and V is TRBV12-3 or TRBV12-4; D call uncertain. V was pared by 3 bases and J by 3 bases, with 8 bases between. The CDR3 has 13 residues. The CDR3 nucleotides are TGTGCCAGCAGTTTTAGTGGTGAAGAGACCCAGTACTTC. It is translated as CASSFSGEETQYF.